These T cell receptor beta chains were read from a single sample in a study of T cells in Graves' hyperthyroidism and ophthalmopathy. TCRdb itself ran the multiplex PCR reads through MiXCR, one entry per CDR3 protein. The table lists some 360,000 distinct CDR3 sequences, about a sixth of them singletons. Sequencing used blood. The receptors were sampled from a middle-aged woman with Graves' ophthalmopathy. Each CDR3 is given with its conserved first and last residue. Fields, in order: J gene, clone size, V gene, D gene, CDR3 DNA, CDR3 protein. The D gene is left open where the match is weak. The listing skips clone size in some rows; elsewhere it reads once, few, many or a size class.

j_call: TRBJ1-1; clone_size: many; v_call: TRBV7-9; d_call: NA; cdr3_nt: TGTGCCAGCAGCTTTGCGGGCACTGAAGCTTTCTTT; cdr3_aa: CASSFAGTEAFF
j_call: TRBJ2-2; clone_size: many; v_call: TRBV6-2/TRBV6-3; d_call: NA; cdr3_nt: TGTGCCAGCAGTTACCCCGGGGAGCTGTTTTTT; cdr3_aa: CASSYPGELFF
j_call: TRBJ1-3; clone_size: many; v_call: TRBV2; d_call: NA; cdr3_nt: TGTGCCAGCAGCTGGACAGCACTCACTGGAAACACCATATATTTT; cdr3_aa: CASSWTALTGNTIYF
j_call: TRBJ2-7; clone_size: many; v_call: TRBV6-5; d_call: NA; cdr3_nt: TGTGCCAGCAGTTACTCGAGGTCGGGCTACGAGCAGTACTTC; cdr3_aa: CASSYSRSGYEQYF
j_call: TRBJ2-7; clone_size: NA; v_call: TRBV20-1; d_call: TRBD2; cdr3_nt: TGCAGTGCCCAGGGCCGGCTAGCGGGATTGGGAGAGCAGTACTTC; cdr3_aa: CSAQGRLAGLGEQYF
j_call: TRBJ2-2; clone_size: many; v_call: TRBV12-3/TRBV12-4; d_call: NA; cdr3_nt: TGTGCCAGCAGACTGGTGAACACCGGGGAGCTGTTTTTT; cdr3_aa: CASRLVNTGELFF
j_call: TRBJ2-5; clone_size: many; v_call: TRBV7-9; d_call: NA; cdr3_nt: TGTGCCAGCGAGAGAGGTAGCAAAGAGACCCAGTACTTC; cdr3_aa: CASERGSKETQYF
j_call: TRBJ1-1; clone_size: few; v_call: TRBV3-1; d_call: NA; cdr3_nt: TGTGCCAGCAGTCCCATGGGTGTGACTCCTGAAGCTTTCTTT; cdr3_aa: CASSPMGVTPEAFF
j_call: TRBJ2-5; clone_size: NA; v_call: TRBV12-3/TRBV12-4; d_call: TRBD1; cdr3_nt: TGTGCCAGCAGTTTAATCGGGACAGCCTCTTTGACCCAGTACTTC; cdr3_aa: CASSLIGTASLTQYF
j_call: TRBJ1-2; clone_size: many; v_call: TRBV28; d_call: NA; cdr3_nt: TGTGCCAGCAGAGAGCAGGGAGGTGGCTACACCTTC; cdr3_aa: CASREQGGGYTF
j_call: TRBJ2-7; clone_size: NA; v_call: TRBV6-1; d_call: NA; cdr3_nt: TGTGCCAGCACGGACGGAGGGGGCTCCTACGAGCAGTACTTC; cdr3_aa: CASTDGGGSYEQYF
j_call: TRBJ1-1; clone_size: many; v_call: TRBV19; d_call: NA; cdr3_nt: TGTGCCAGTAGACGACAGGACTCTGTGTACATGAACACTGAAGCTTTCTTT; cdr3_aa: CASRRQDSVYMNTEAFF
j_call: TRBJ2-6; clone_size: many; v_call: TRBV28; d_call: NA; cdr3_nt: TGTGCCAGCAGTTTAAGCAACTCTGGGGCCAACGTCCTGACTTTC; cdr3_aa: CASSLSNSGANVLTF
j_call: TRBJ1-2; clone_size: many; v_call: TRBV27; d_call: NA; cdr3_nt: TGTGCCAGCAGTTTGAGTGGGGGCGCAGGGTATGGCTACACCTTC; cdr3_aa: CASSLSGGAGYGYTF
j_call: TRBJ2-7; clone_size: many; v_call: TRBV5-1; d_call: NA; cdr3_nt: TGCGCCAGCAGCTTGGAGGCCGGGAGGCAGTACTTC; cdr3_aa: CASSLEAGRQYF
j_call: TRBJ1-1; clone_size: many; v_call: TRBV5-1; d_call: NA; cdr3_nt: TGCGCCAGCAGCCCCACACAGGGAAATCTTGAAGCTTTCTTT; cdr3_aa: CASSPTQGNLEAFF